By proportion, the clone carrying this T cell receptor beta chain is medium-sized. Antigen specificity is unknown. Assay: immunoSEQ multiplex PCR; the TCRdb copy retains only in-frame clones and omits some. The table includes about 130,000 clones, about 86% detected once. The data were obtained in a study of T cell responses to AZD1222 COVID-19 vaccine. Study-level findings and limits: CD4 TCRs linked to vaccination spanned spike, dominating at 160-218 and 743-854. White British people made up most donors, females outnumbered males, and clonal diversity was possibly underestimated.

The V end lost 5 bases, the J end lost 0 bases, and 11 bases lay between the germline ends. CDR3 size: 15 residues. Per germline, CDR1 MNHEY and CDR2 SVGEGT. The clonotype originates from an adult in good health. The sample in question was peripheral blood, obtained on day 0 of AZD1222 vaccination. J is TRBJ1-5 and V is TRBV6-2 or TRBV6-3, with D perhaps matching TRBD1 (5 bases). The CDR3 spells CASSQGHVSNQPQHF. The CDR3 DNA follows: TGTGCCAGCAGTCAGGGCCATGTTAGCAATCAGCCCCAGCATTTT.